The 6 T cell receptor beta chains reported below all come from one sample, sequenced in a study of blood T cell repertoires in COVID-19. Generated by immunoSEQ multiplex PCR, the TCRdb table keeps only in-frame clones and is missing some. The repertoire holds 130,000 or so clones, with around nine tenths as singletons. The specimen sequenced was peripheral blood. The receptors shown here come from a woman in her seventies with COVID-19, enrolled during active disease.

The chain combines TRBV5-1 with TRBJ2-2; the D gene is possibly TRBD1 (5 bases). Germline CDR1 reads SGHRS; CDR2 reads YFSETQ. The CDR3 spans 15 residues. Trimming stripped 6 bases from V and 5 bases from J, with 17 bases between. CDR3 DNA sequence: TGCGCCAGCAAGAGCTCCAGGGTGCGGACCGGGGAGCTGTTTTTT. Encoded protein: CASKSSRVRTGELFF.

This sequence joins TRBV4-1 and TRBJ1-5; weak D call: TRBD1 (5 bases). This CDR3 comprises 16 residues. Germline V CDR1 and CDR2: MGHRA, YSYEKL. Between the trimmed V and J ends, which lost 0 bases and 5 bases, there was a span of 14 bases. DNA of the CDR3: TGCGCCAGCAGCCAAGATCCAGGGAATTTAGATCAGCCCCAGCATTTT. As protein: CASSQDPGNLDQPQHF.

The CDR3 DNA sequence: TGTGCCAGCAGCCAAGATCTAGGGGCCTCAGGCGCTGAAGCTTTCTTT. Protein: CASSQDLGASGAEAFF. The chain uses TRBV14 and TRBJ1-1, with D possibly matching TRBD1 (5 bases). V lost 0 bases and J 6 bases, leaving 17 bases between the germline ends. CDR3 length: 16 residues. Germline CDR1 reads SGHDN; CDR2 reads FVKESK. The entire variable domain, with the rest obtained from reference TRBV14 and TRBJ1-1, is as follows: EAGVTQFPSHSVIEKGQTVTLRCDPISGHDNLYWYRRVMGKEIKFLLHFVKESKQDESGMPNNRFLAERTGGTYSTLKVQPAELEDSGVYFCASSQDLGASGAEAFFGQGTRLTVV.

The chain couples TRBV3-1 (or the pseudogene TRBV3-2) to TRBJ2-2; D is perhaps TRBD2 (5 bases). The V gene's germline CDR1 is LGHDT and CDR2 YNNKEL (reference sequence). CDR3 length: 16 residues. V was pared by 0 bases and J by 3 bases, with 11 bases between. CDR3 in amino acids: CASSQEEWGDTGELFF. The CDR3 bases are TGTGCCAGCAGCCAAGAGGAATGGGGAGACACCGGGGAGCTGTTTTTT.

The rearrangement links TRBV2 to TRBJ1-5; 9 bases align to TRBD1. Germline values: CDR1 SNHLY, CDR2 FYNNEI. The CDR3 totals 16 residues. J was trimmed by 5 bases and V by 5 bases; bases with no gene match: 10. The CDR3 loop reads CASSFLQGAHYQPQHF. Here the CDR3 DNA reads TGTGCCAGCAGTTTCTTACAGGGGGCGCATTATCAGCCCCAGCATTTT.

V is TRBV18 and J is TRBJ2-7; D is perhaps TRBD1 (6 bases). Germline CDR1 and CDR2: KGHSH and LQKENI. The V end lost 6 bases, the J end lost 5 bases, and 17 bases lay between the germline ends. CDR3 length: 14 residues. The CDR3 loop reads CASSDQGLDDEQYF. CDR3 coding DNA: TGTGCCAGCTCCGACCAGGGGCTAGATGACGAGCAGTACTTC.